The present TCR beta chain was sequenced within a study of cytomegalovirus exposure and HLA in healthy donors. Study-level points and caveats: Later analysis identified a missense DCLRE1C variant that was linked to TCR beta V- and J-gene trimming. High sensitivity and specificity were reportedly achieved when the classifier diagnosed cytomegalovirus status.

The PCR ran on 60 Vbeta and 13 Jbeta primers. This table comes from immunoSEQ multiplex PCR, and its TCRdb copy is limited to in-frame clones, with some not included. This sample has about 140,000 clones, with 70% to 85% found just once. The germline CDR1 and CDR2 sequences are MGHRA and YSYEKL. Trimming left V 2 bases short and J 4 bases short, with 5 bases between. The CDR3 consists of 12 residues. This clone came up a few times. The antigen is undetermined. The sequence came from a woman aged 40 to 55 in good health and CMV-seronegative. The chain combines TRBV4-1 with TRBJ1-1; no firm D call. Sequences were obtained from PBMCs. CDR3 region: CASSQPFTEAFF. CDR3 sequence (DNA): TGCGCCAGCAGCCAACCGTTCACTGAAGCTTTCTTT.